The sequence of this TCR beta chain was determined in a study of monozygotic twins with inflammatory bowel disease. Study-level results: Especially where disease activity was present, IBD patients had fewer clonotypes in common with others than healthy twins did. T cell subtypes that differed could not be told apart.

UMIs that included a 6-nucleotide sample barcode were added by template switching, which took place during cDNA synthesis. The cDNA of both the TCRalpha and TCRbeta chains was subjected to two nested PCRs of approximately 16 and 10 cycles. TCRdb reworked the 5' RACE reads into one entry per CDR3 protein, no DNA. The table lists under 200,000 distinct CDR3 sequences, with roughly 2.3% in the top ten. Notes on this clonotype: What it recognizes is unknown.

The sample was blood. This clonotype was sampled from a human donor with ulcerative colitis or Crohn's disease, or a healthy co-twin of an affected twin (not recorded which).

The CDR3 loop is CASKVGGRLGTYEQYF. This chain joins TRBV6-9 and TRBJ2-7; TCRdb's D call, TRBD2, is unchecked because there is no DNA. The CDR3 sequence is 16 residues long. Per germline, CDR1 MNHGY and CDR2 SVAAGI.